This T cell receptor (beta chain) derives from a study of Tregs in tolerant kidney transplant recipients. Study observations and caveats: Biological reproducibility was not directly addressed, but technical replication error appeared minimal.

Only in-frame clones appear in the TCRdb table, and some are missing; sequencing was by immunoSEQ multiplex PCR. This sample yields tens of thousands of clones, of which around nine tenths are seen a single time; 0.39% belongs to the top ten. The CDR3 has 13 amino acids. Germline V gene data show CDR1 as SNHLY and CDR2 as FYNNEI. V was clipped by 1 base and J by 3 bases, with 6 bases between them. CD4+CD25+CD127- Tregs, CD4+CD25- non-Tregs, CD4 and CD8 cells were sorted. As concerns this clone: The antigen is unknown.

Sequencing used CD4+ T cells from blood, obtained before the transplant. The chain joins TRBV2 to TRBJ1-1; D not certain. This TCR was recovered from a human donor who received a combined kidney and bone marrow transplant. For the CDR3, the DNA is TGTGCCAGCAGTGAAGAACGCGACACTGAAGCTTTCTTT. Amino acids: CASSEERDTEAFF.